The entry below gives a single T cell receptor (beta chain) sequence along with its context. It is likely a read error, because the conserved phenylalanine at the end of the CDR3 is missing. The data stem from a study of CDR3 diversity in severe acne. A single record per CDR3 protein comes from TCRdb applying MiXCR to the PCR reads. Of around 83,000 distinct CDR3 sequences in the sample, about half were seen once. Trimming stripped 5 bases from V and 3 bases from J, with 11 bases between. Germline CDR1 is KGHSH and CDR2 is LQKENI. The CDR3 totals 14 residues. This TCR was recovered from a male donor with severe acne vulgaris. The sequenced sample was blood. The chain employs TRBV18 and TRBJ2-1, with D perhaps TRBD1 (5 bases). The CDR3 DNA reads TGTGCCAGCTCAAGGACACAAAACTACAATGAGCAGTTCCTC. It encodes CASSRTQNYNEQFL.